What follows describes a single TCR beta chain. Profiling relied on immunoSEQ multiplex PCR, and the TCRdb table lists in-frame clones only, not all of them. The table has about 38,000 clones, around 92% seen once; the top ten hold roughly an eighth. This CDR3 is built from 14 residues. In germline, CDR1 is MDHEN, CDR2 SYDVKM. Trimming removed 3 bases at V and 3 bases at J, with 12 bases between. The entry originates in a study of T cell changes during pregnancy in multiple sclerosis. V is TRBV28 and J is TRBJ2-7; D is possibly TRBD1 (6 bases). The clonotype was recovered from a female donor with multiple sclerosis, enrolled in a pregnancy study. The source material was CD8+ T cells from peripheral blood mononuclear cells, sampled after pregnancy. The CDR3 here is CASSFSKQGYEQYF. DNA for the CDR3: TGTGCCAGCAGTTTTTCAAAACAGGGCTACGAGCAGTACTTC.